These 16 T cell receptor beta chains were all obtained from the same sample, sequenced in a study of cytomegalovirus exposure and HLA in healthy donors. PCR was performed using 60 Vbeta and 13 Jbeta primers. Sequencing was performed with immunoSEQ multiplex PCR; in TCRdb, only in-frame clones are kept and a portion is missing. The sample shows about 190,000 clones, roughly four fifths of them seen only once. Sequencing used PBMCs. The source is a woman in her 30s in good health and CMV-seropositive.

This rearrangement joins TRBV18 to TRBJ1-2; TRBD1 is a possible D gene (5 bases). V was cut by 4 bases and J by 1 base, with 22 bases left in between. The V gene's germline CDR1 is KGHSH and CDR2 LQKENI. CDR3 size: 18 residues. The CDR3 loop reads CASSQLSSGNVRNYGYTF. Written as DNA, the CDR3 is TGTGCCAGCTCACAACTTTCCTCAGGGAACGTCCGTAACTATGGCTACACCTTC. The full variable domain, in which reference TRBV18 and TRBJ1-2 provide the parts outside the CDR3, is NAGVMQNPRHLVRRRGQEARLRCSPMKGHSHVYWYRQLPEEGLKFMVYLQKENIIDESGMPKERFSAEFPKEGPSILRIQQVVRGDSAAYFCASSQLSSGNVRNYGYTFGSGTRLTVV.

J is TRBJ2-4 and V is TRBV28; the D gene is possibly TRBD2 (5 bases). V lost 4 bases and J 1 base, leaving 11 bases between the germline ends. This CDR3 spans 15 amino acids. Germline assignment: CDR1 MDHEN and CDR2 SYDVKM. The CDR3 spells CASSSGELAKNIQYF. In DNA form, the CDR3 reads TGTGCCAGCAGTTCTGGGGAGCTGGCCAAAAACATTCAGTACTTC.

This clone was counted only a few times. The chain recombines TRBV18 with TRBJ1-1; possibly TRBD1 for D (6 bases). This CDR3 comprises 13 residues. Germline assignment: CDR1 KGHSH and CDR2 LQKENI. Trimming took off 2 bases at V and 11 bases at J, with 15 bases between the two ends. CDR3 sequence (DNA): TGTGCCAGCTCACCAGGACAGAGCACTAGGGCTTTCTTT. Amino acid sequence: CASSPGQSTRAFF.

This rearrangement joins TRBV11-2 to TRBJ2-7; D possibly corresponds to TRBD1 (6 bases). V lost 3 bases to trimming and J lost 2 bases, with 17 bases between them. This CDR3 is 16 amino acids long. The germline CDR1 and CDR2 sequences are SGHAT and FQNNGV. The CDR3: CASSFTSGTPAYEQYF. The CDR3 DNA reads TGTGCCAGCAGCTTTACTTCCGGGACACCGGCCTACGAGCAGTACTTC.

V is TRBV28 and J is TRBJ2-7; TRBD1 aligns across 9 bases. There are 15 residues in the CDR3. The junction had 6 bases not matched to a gene; V was cut back by 5 bases and J by 1 base. CDR1 and CDR2 (germline): MDHEN, SYDVKM. The CDR3 sequence is CASSPSTGGSYEQYF. The CDR3 DNA reads TGTGCCAGCAGTCCCTCGACAGGGGGGTCCTACGAGCAGTACTTC.

The J gene is TRBJ1-2, the V gene TRBV11-2; TRBD1 matches 7 bases. CDR1 and CDR2 from the germline V gene are SGHAT and FQNNGV. Losses at the gene ends were 5 bases for V and 8 bases for J; bases not matched to a gene: 8. This CDR3 is built from 13 residues. CDR3 nucleotides: TGTGCCAGCAGCCCAGGGGGGTCGGTGGGCTACACCTTC. Protein: CASSPGGSVGYTF. Using reference TRBV11-2 and TRBJ1-2 for the parts outside the CDR3, the full variable domain is EAGVAQSPRYKIIEKRQSVAFWCNPISGHATLYWYQQILGQGPKLLIQFQNNGVVDDSQLPKDRFSAERLKGVDSTLKIQPAKLEDSAVYLCASSPGGSVGYTFGSGTRLTVV.

V and J are TRBV9 and TRBJ2-1, with TRBD2 identical over 14 bases. The CDR3 is 17 residues long. Trimming at V came to 3 bases and at J to 4 bases, leaving 6 bases not matched to a gene. Germline V CDR1 and CDR2: SGDLS, YYNGEE. In DNA, the CDR3 is TGTGCCAGCAGCGGACTAGCGGGAGGGCCGGTATACAATGAGCAGTTCTTC. Protein: CASSGLAGGPVYNEQFF.

The chain uses TRBV27 and TRBJ2-2; TRBD1 might be the D (6 bases). There are 15 residues in the CDR3. CDR1 MNHEY and CDR2 SMNVEV come from the germline V gene (reference sequence). Trimming pared 0 bases from V and 4 bases from J, leaving 9 bases between. This CDR3 is CASSLSGTLTGELFF. The CDR3 bases are TGTGCCAGCAGTTTATCCGGGACACTCACCGGGGAGCTGTTTTTT.

The chain links TRBV18 to TRBJ1-1, with a tentative D call TRBD1 (6 bases). Germline values: CDR1 KGHSH, CDR2 LQKENI. Trimming removed 2 bases from V and 4 bases from J, with 8 bases in between. The CDR3 consists of 13 residues. CDR3 coding DNA: TGTGCCAGCTCACCAGGACAGACCACTGAAGCTTTCTTT. Residues: CASSPGQTTEAFF.

V usage is TRBV19 and J usage is TRBJ1-1; the D gene is possibly TRBD1 (5 bases). Germline CDR1 LNHDA, CDR2 SQIVND (reference sequence). The ends were cut back, 5 bases at V and 1 base at J, with 20 bases in the middle. The CDR3 sequence is 17 residues long. The CDR3 coding sequence is TGTGCCAGTAGTCCCCCGGCAGGGAGGGAGAGGAACACTGAAGCTTTCTTT. This encodes CASSPPAGRERNTEAFF.

This clone was counted a single time. The rearrangement links TRBV5-8 to TRBJ2-1, with a tentative D call TRBD1 (6 bases). CDR1 and CDR2 (germline): SGHTS, YDEGEE. CDR3 length: 13 amino acids. The V end lost 2 bases, the J end lost 4 bases, and 7 bases lay between the germline ends. This chain's CDR3 is CASSLDRYNEQFF. The CDR3, as DNA: TGTGCCAGCAGCTTAGACAGGTACAATGAGCAGTTCTTC.

The gene calls are TRBV4-2 and TRBJ2-7; 8 bases align to TRBD1. CDR3 length equals 17 residues. V shed 3 bases and J 0 bases; nucleotides not matched to a gene: 10. Looked up from germline, CDR1 is LGHNA and CDR2 is YNFKEQ. The CDR3 here is CASSQLDRGESSYEQYF. DNA of the CDR3: TGTGCCAGCAGCCAGCTAGACAGGGGCGAGAGCTCCTACGAGCAGTACTTC.

Worth noting for this clone: The sample contains more than one DNA sequence encoding this CDR3. V is TRBV6-5 and J is TRBJ2-7; no reliable D call. CDR3 size: 14 residues. Deletions cut 0 bases from V and 0 bases from J, with 6 bases between. Germline loops: CDR1 MNHEY, CDR2 SVGAGI. CDR3 region: CASSYSDSSYEQYF. CDR3 DNA sequence: TGTGCCAGCAGTTACTCCGATAGCTCCTACGAGCAGTACTTC.

This clone was detected a few times. The chain links TRBV7-7 to TRBJ2-1, with 8 bases aligning to TRBD2. The CDR3 totals 15 residues. J gave up 4 bases and V 1 base, and 3 bases lay outside the gene matches. Per germline, CDR1 SSHAT and CDR2 FNYEAQ (reference sequence). The CDR3 reads CASSLGSSGYNEQFF. CDR3 DNA sequence: TGTGCCAGCAGCTTAGGGTCTAGCGGGTACAATGAGCAGTTCTTC.

This clone appeared a few times. The rearrangement links TRBV5-4 to TRBJ2-3, with 14 nucleotides matching TRBD2. The CDR3 runs 16 residues. The V and J ends lost 3 bases and 6 bases, in that order; junction bases with no gene match: 6. The germline CDR1 and CDR2 sequences are SGHNT and YYREEE (reference sequence). The CDR3 nucleotides are TGTGCCAGCAGCTATGGGACTAGCGGGAGAGTTGATACGCAGTATTTT. As protein: CASSYGTSGRVDTQYF.

V is TRBV5-1 and J is TRBJ2-1, with D uncertain. Trimming left V 5 bases short and J 4 bases short, with 4 bases between. The length of the CDR3 is 11 residues. Germline CDR1 is SGHRS and CDR2 is YFSETQ. The CDR3 DNA reads TGCGCCAGCAGAGCGTACAATGAGCAGTTCTTC. This gives the protein CASRAYNEQFF. Combining the CDR3 with reference TRBV5-1 and TRBJ2-1 gives the whole variable domain KAGVTQTPRYLIKTRGQQVTLSCSPISGHRSVSWYQQTPGQGLQFLFEYFSETQRNKGNFPGRFSGRQFSNSRSEMNVSTLELGDSALYLCASRAYNEQFFGPGTRLTVL.